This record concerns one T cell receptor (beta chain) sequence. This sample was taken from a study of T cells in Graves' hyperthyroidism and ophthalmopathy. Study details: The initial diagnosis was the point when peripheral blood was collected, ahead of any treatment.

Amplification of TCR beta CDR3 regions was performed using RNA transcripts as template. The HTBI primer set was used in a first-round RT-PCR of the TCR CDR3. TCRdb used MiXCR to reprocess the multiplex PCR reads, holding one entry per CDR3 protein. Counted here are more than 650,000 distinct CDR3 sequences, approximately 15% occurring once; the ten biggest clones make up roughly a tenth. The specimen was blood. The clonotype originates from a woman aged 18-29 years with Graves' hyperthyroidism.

CDR3 DNA sequence: TGTGCCAGCAGCATCCTAGCGGGAGCTGTAAATGAGCAGTTCTTC. This translates into CASSILAGAVNEQFF. The genes are TRBV7-9 and TRBJ2-1; 10 nucleotides line up with TRBD2. Germline CDR1 and CDR2: SEHNR and FQNEAQ (reference sequence). CDR3 length: 15 residues. J was trimmed by 7 bases and V by 5 bases; bases with no gene match: 8. The full variable domain, in which reference TRBV7-9 and TRBJ2-1 provide the parts outside the CDR3, is DTGVSQNPRHKITKRGQNVTFRCDPISEHNRLYWYRQTLGQGPEFLTYFQNEAQLEKSRLLSDRFSAERPKGSFSTLEIQRTEQGDSAMYLCASSILAGAVNEQFFGPGTRLTVL.